Listed here are 27 T cell receptor beta chains from one sample, sequenced in a study of graft-versus-host responses after intestinal transplantation. The method was immunoSEQ multiplex PCR; TCRdb's version includes in-frame clones alone and lacks a portion of them. The sample shows about 6,900 clones, about 26% of them seen only once. The source material was alloreactive CD4+ T cells from a mixed lymphocyte reaction culture, sampled before transplantation. Sample subset: CFSE-low proliferating T cells sorted from approximately 6-day pre-transplant mixed lymphocyte reaction (GvH or HvG direction). The receptors here all came from a human patient who was an organ donor for intestinal transplantation.

The CDR3, as DNA: TGTGCCAGCAGAGTAGCGGGAGGGAGCAATGAGCAGTTCTTC. Its translation is CASRVAGGSNEQFF. V usage is TRBV25-1 and J usage is TRBJ2-1; 11 positions match TRBD2. Germline CDR1 is MGHDK and CDR2 is SYGVNS. J gave up 6 bases and V 6 bases, and 4 bases lay outside the gene matches. The CDR3 covers 14 residues.

This chain links TRBV7-6 with TRBJ2-5, with 7 bases that match TRBD2. Germline CDR1 reads SGHVS; CDR2 reads FNYEAQ. Unmatched junction bases numbered 11, after V lost 6 bases and J lost 4 bases. The CDR3 loop spans 15 amino acids. CDR3 residues: CASSPRGGSVETQYF. The CDR3, as DNA: TGTGCCAGCAGTCCGCGGGGCGGGAGTGTAGAGACCCAGTACTTC.

This clone turned up a few times. One base away lies a much larger clone, so this may be a sequencing read error. The sample carries other DNA sequences with the same CDR3. The V gene is TRBV29-1, the J gene TRBJ2-2, with 7 bases aligning to TRBD2. Germline CDR1 SQVTM, CDR2 ANQGSEA. This CDR3 is 12 amino acids long. V lost 6 bases, J lost 7 bases, and 5 bases stayed unmatched. The CDR3 here is CSVERGDGELFF. CDR3 bases: TGCAGCGTGGAACGGGGGGACGGGGAGCTGTTTTTT.

The chain uses TRBV2 and TRBJ2-2; no clear D. The CDR3 is 17 residues long. The germline V gene has CDR1 SNHLY and CDR2 FYNNEI. V was pared by 4 bases and J by 4 bases, with 19 bases between. CDR3 sequence reads: CASSGTLSPSPTGELFF. The CDR3 bases are TGTGCCAGCAGTGGAACTCTCAGCCCCTCTCCCACCGGGGAGCTGTTTTTT. The full variable domain, in which reference TRBV2 and TRBJ2-2 provide the parts outside the CDR3, is EPEVTQTPSHQVTQMGQEVILRCVPISNHLYFYWYRQILGQKVEFLVSFYNNEISEKSEIFDDQFSVERPDGSNFTLKIRSTKLEDSAMYFCASSGTLSPSPTGELFFGEGSRLTVL.

This clone showed up just a few times. The chain combines TRBV7-2 with TRBJ2-7; TRBD2 might be the D (6 bases). Germline lookup yields CDR1 SGHTA and CDR2 FQGNSA. Trimming took off 2 bases at V and 3 bases at J, with 20 bases between the two ends. This CDR3 spans 17 amino acids. CDR3 residues: CASSLRAQGAGYYEQYF. The DNA for the CDR3 is TGTGCCAGCAGCTTAAGGGCCCAGGGTGCGGGGTACTACGAGCAGTACTTC. Full variable domain (rest looked up from reference TRBV7-2 and TRBJ2-7): GAGVSQSPSNKVTEKGKDVELRCDPISGHTALYWYRQSLGQGLEFLIYFQGNSAPDKSGLPSDRFSAERTGGSVSTLTIQRTQQEDSAVYLCASSLRAQGAGYYEQYFGPGTRLTVT.

This clone was counted many times. A much larger clone sits a single nucleotide away, making a read error possible. The sample has other DNA sequences that encode this CDR3 too. The chain employs TRBV7-2 and TRBJ2-7; TRBD2 is a possible D gene (8 bases). Germline V gene sequence: CDR1 SGHTA, CDR2 FQGNSA. V was pared by 0 bases and J by 2 bases, with 14 bases between. The CDR3 totals 16 residues. The CDR3 DNA sequence: TGTGCCAGCAGCTTAGCCGGGGGGGGACAGACCTACGAGCAGTACTTC. It is translated as CASSLAGGGQTYEQYF.

The chain uses TRBV6-4 and TRBJ2-7; 14 nucleotides align to TRBD2. V was clipped by 5 bases and J by 5 bases; unmatched bases: 11. The germline V gene has CDR1 MRHNA and CDR2 SNTAGT. CDR3 size: 17 residues. The CDR3 is CASSYRGLAGDQDEQYF. In DNA form, the CDR3 reads TGTGCCAGCAGTTACCGGGGACTAGCGGGAGATCAGGACGAGCAGTACTTC.

The table lists this clone with a few counts. V gene TRBV6-5 combines with J gene TRBJ1-5; a possible D gene is TRBD1 (5 bases). This CDR3 is built from 13 residues. The V end lost 5 bases, the J end lost 6 bases, and 11 bases lay between the germline ends. CDR1 MNHEY and CDR2 SVGAGI come from the germline V gene. The CDR3 nucleotides are TGTGCCAGCAGTGAACAGGTGGGTCAGCCCCAGCATTTT. This sequence encodes CASSEQVGQPQHF.

This clone has a handful of counts. The chain couples TRBV6-6 to TRBJ2-7, with TRBD2 matching 10 bases. V was pared by 6 bases and J by 2 bases, with 4 bases of the junction left unmatched. This CDR3 is built from 14 residues. Germline values: CDR1 MNHNY, CDR2 SVGAGI (reference sequence). In DNA, the CDR3 is TGTGCCAGCAGACCGGGACTAGCGCCCTACGAGCAGTACTTC. It translates to CASRPGLAPYEQYF.

This clone showed up just a few times. V gene TRBV5-6 combines with J gene TRBJ1-1, with D perhaps matching TRBD1 (6 bases). The CDR3 loop spans 13 amino acids. V lost 4 bases and J 10 bases, leaving 17 bases between the germline ends. Germline V CDR1 and CDR2: SGHDT, YYEEEE. This chain's CDR3 is CASSPLTGARAFF. For the CDR3, the DNA is TGTGCCAGCAGCCCCCTCACGGGGGCGCGAGCTTTCTTT.

This clone occurred a few times. The chain links TRBV7-9 to TRBJ2-3; 14 nucleotides line up with TRBD2. The germline V gene has CDR1 SEHNR and CDR2 FQNEAQ (reference sequence). The CDR3 totals 18 residues. V lost 6 bases, J lost 1 base, and 9 bases stayed unmatched. The CDR3 nucleotides are TGTGCCAGCAGTCCAGGGACTAGCGGGAGTATAGGCACAGATACGCAGTATTTT. This translates into CASSPGTSGSIGTDTQYF.

The V gene is TRBV28, the J gene TRBJ1-2; 8 bases match TRBD1. Germline V gene lookup returns CDR1 MDHEN and CDR2 SYDVKM. Trimming removed 3 bases from V and 0 bases from J; junction bases left unmatched: 6. There are 16 residues in the CDR3. For the CDR3, the DNA is TGTGCCAGCAGTTTCCCGGGACAGGACTCTAACTATGGCTACACCTTC. It is translated as CASSFPGQDSNYGYTF.

This clone was seen more than once but under ten times. The chain couples TRBV10-3 to TRBJ1-6; 9 nucleotides line up with TRBD1. The junction had 2 bases not matched to a gene; V was cut back by 4 bases and J by 7 bases. The germline V gene has CDR1 ENHRY and CDR2 SYGVKD. The CDR3 loop spans 14 amino acids. CDR3 nucleotide sequence: TGTGCCATCAGTGTGGGGACAGGGAATTCACCCCTCCACTTT. Translating gives CAISVGTGNSPLHF.

This clone was counted a few times. The chain employs TRBV6-1 and TRBJ2-3; D remains ambiguous. The germline V gene encodes CDR1 MNHNS and CDR2 SASEGT. The CDR3 spans 12 residues. The V gene lost 8 bases and the J gene lost 1 base, with 7 bases spanning the gap. This chain's CDR3 is CASGSRTDTQYF. Here the CDR3 DNA reads TGTGCCAGCGGTAGTCGCACAGATACGCAGTATTTT.

The rearrangement links TRBV5-4 to TRBJ2-2; D gene unclear. Per the germline V gene, CDR1 is SGHNT and CDR2 is YYREEE (reference sequence). This CDR3 comprises 12 residues. The ends were cut back, 0 bases at V and 7 bases at J, with 4 bases in the middle. CDR3 in amino acids: CASSLAHGELFF. The CDR3 DNA is TGTGCCAGCAGCTTGGCGCACGGGGAGCTGTTTTTT. The full variable domain, in which reference TRBV5-4 and TRBJ2-2 provide the parts outside the CDR3, is ETGVTQSPTHLIKTRGQQVTLRCSSQSGHNTVSWYQQALGQGPQFIFQYYREEENGRGNFPPRFSGLQFPNYSSELNVNALELDDSALYLCASSLAHGELFFGEGSRLTVL.

This chain links TRBV4-1 with TRBJ1-1; no clear D gene. The CDR3 runs 15 residues. Trimming took off 0 bases at V and 5 bases at J, with 13 bases between the two ends. The germline gives CDR1 MGHRA, CDR2 YSYEKL. The CDR3 DNA reads TGCGCCAGCAGCCAAGAATCCAGCCGGGGAACTGAAGCTTTCTTT. This gives the protein CASSQESSRGTEAFF.

This clone was counted a few times. This chain joins TRBV19 and TRBJ2-5; TRBD2 aligns across 7 bases. J was trimmed by 4 bases and V by 5 bases; bases with no gene match: 4. Germline CDR1 reads LNHDA; CDR2 reads SQIVND (reference sequence). CDR3 size: 13 residues. CDR3 amino acids: CASSSGGIETQYF. The CDR3 nucleotides are TGTGCCAGTAGTTCGGGGGGAATAGAGACCCAGTACTTC.

The CDR3 reads CSVEGVAGVSYNEQFF. The CDR3 DNA reads as TGCAGCGTTGAAGGGGTAGCGGGAGTATCCTACAATGAGCAGTTCTTC. The V gene is TRBV29-1, the J gene TRBJ2-1; 9 nucleotides match TRBD2. This CDR3 contains 16 residues. Germline values: CDR1 SQVTM, CDR2 ANQGSEA. Unmatched junction bases numbered 5, after V lost 1 base and J lost 1 base.

The chain recombines TRBV7-9 with TRBJ2-3; D gene ambiguous. CDR3 size: 16 residues. Germline CDR1 and CDR2: SEHNR and FQNEAQ (reference sequence). The germline V and J ends were trimmed by 3 bases and 0 bases, with 13 bases remaining between them. DNA of the CDR3: TGTGCCAGCAGCTTGATATACTCGGCTAGCACAGATACGCAGTATTTT. Translation: CASSLIYSASTDTQYF.

The chain combines TRBV19 with TRBJ2-3; TRBD2 matches at 10 bases. The CDR3 has 14 residues. Germline CDR1 reads LNHDA; CDR2 reads SQIVND (reference sequence). The J segment lost 0 bases and the V segment lost 6 bases, leaving 0 bases of the junction unmatched. The CDR3 region is CASRTSGSTDTQYF. CDR3 DNA sequence: TGTGCCAGTAGGACTAGCGGGAGCACAGATACGCAGTATTTT. The complete variable domain, with remaining parts taken from reference TRBV19 and TRBJ2-3, reads DGGITQSPKYLFRKEGQNVTLSCEQNLNHDAMYWYRQDPGQGLRLIYYSQIVNDFQKGDIAEGYSVSREKKESFPLTVTSAQKNPTAFYLCASRTSGSTDTQYFGPGTRLTVL.

The rearrangement joins TRBV5-8 to TRBJ2-3, with D possibly TRBD2 on 6 matching bases. V was cut by 5 bases and J by 2 bases, with 18 bases left in between. The germline CDR1 and CDR2 sequences are SGHTS and YDEGEE. The CDR3 has 16 amino acids. CDR3 sequence reads: CASRLLSGFVTDTQYF. CDR3 nucleotides: TGTGCCAGCAGGCTCCTCAGCGGGTTTGTCACAGATACGCAGTATTTT.

The chain recombines TRBV19 with TRBJ2-6, with D uncertain. TRBJ2-7 matches the DNA end more closely, so the J call is doubtful. The CDR3 extends over 15 amino acids. Germline lookup yields CDR1 LNHDA and CDR2 SQIVND (reference sequence). The CDR3 loop is CASSPAGPPSYEQYF. CDR3 bases: TGTGCCAGTAGTCCCGCCGGACCGCCCTCCTACGAGCAGTACTTC.

This clone was counted a few times. This chain connects TRBV7-2 to TRBJ2-7; perhaps D is TRBD1 or TRBD2 (5 bases each). Looked up from germline, CDR1 is SGHTA and CDR2 is FQGNSA. V was shortened by 7 bases and J by 2 bases, with 18 bases between the two germline ends. The length of the CDR3 is 15 residues. Written as DNA, the CDR3 is TGTGCCAGCACCCAGAGAGGGGCGGCCCCCTACGAGCAGTACTTC. Translation gives CASTQRGAAPYEQYF. The full variable domain, completed using reference TRBV7-2 and TRBJ2-7, is GAGVSQSPSNKVTEKGKDVELRCDPISGHTALYWYRQSLGQGLEFLIYFQGNSAPDKSGLPSDRFSAERTGGSVSTLTIQRTQQEDSAVYLCASTQRGAAPYEQYFGPGTRLTVT.

This clone has a handful of counts. The rearrangement links TRBV7-2 to TRBJ2-3, with 11 positions matching TRBD2. V lost 0 bases, J lost 0 bases, and 2 bases stayed unmatched. Per germline, CDR1 SGHTA and CDR2 FQGNSA. The CDR3 sequence is 17 residues long. The CDR3 sequence: CASSLASGRGSTDTQYF. DNA of the CDR3: TGTGCCAGCAGCTTAGCTAGCGGGAGGGGTAGCACAGATACGCAGTATTTT. Drawing the rest from reference TRBV7-2 and TRBJ2-3, the complete variable domain is GAGVSQSPSNKVTEKGKDVELRCDPISGHTALYWYRQSLGQGLEFLIYFQGNSAPDKSGLPSDRFSAERTGGSVSTLTIQRTQQEDSAVYLCASSLASGRGSTDTQYFGPGTRLTVL.

This clone rates as medium-sized. The V and J genes are TRBV14 and TRBJ1-4, with a possible D match to TRBD1 (5 bases). There are 12 residues in the CDR3. The germline V and J ends were trimmed by 4 bases and 8 bases, with 8 bases remaining between them. Germline V gene sequence: CDR1 SGHDN, CDR2 FVKESK. Here the CDR3 DNA reads TGTGCCAGCAGCCCGGGGGGAGAAAAACTGTTTTTT. As protein: CASSPGGEKLFF.

Of note for this clone: This sequence is one base from a far larger clone and is likely a read error. This CDR3 is also generated by other DNA sequences in the sample. The chain employs TRBV10-3 and TRBJ2-7, with D hard to call. The germline V gene has CDR1 ENHRY and CDR2 SYGVKD. The CDR3 loop spans 9 amino acids. CDR3 residues: CARWYEQYF. The CDR3 coding sequence is TGCGCCAGGTGGTACGAGCAGTACTTC.

The chain uses TRBV5-5 and TRBJ1-5; D gene ambiguous. Trimming stripped 0 bases from V and 9 bases from J, with 10 bases between. Per germline, CDR1 SGHKS and CDR2 YYEKEE (reference sequence). The CDR3 contains 13 residues. CDR3 residues: CASSLGAVWPQHF. CDR3 coding DNA: TGTGCCAGCAGCTTGGGAGCGGTATGGCCCCAGCATTTT. Full variable domain (outside the CDR3, taken from reference TRBV5-5 and TRBJ1-5): DAGVTQSPTHLIKTRGQQVTLRCSPISGHKSVSWYQQVLGQGPQFIFQYYEKEERGRGNFPDRFSARQFPNYSSELNVNALLLGDSALYLCASSLGAVWPQHFGDGTRLSIL.